This T cell receptor (beta chain) was identified in a study of T cell changes during pregnancy in multiple sclerosis (dated by TCRdb to between 2019 and 2020). With regard to the full study: The study examined how the T cell repertoire changed over the course of pregnancy in women with multiple sclerosis.

The library relied on the immunoSEQ multiplex PCR assay. The clones in this table, taken by TCRdb from immuneACCESS, are in-frame only. Not every clone is retained; where verified, under half of the shortfall comes from an unresolved V gene, and the cause of the rest is unknown. This sample comprises 55,000 to 70,000 clones, approximately 91% of them detected only once. Of the sample, 0.29% falls within the top ten clones. For this chain, trimming is 3 bases at the V end and 7 bases at the J end, and the number of junction bases without a gene match is 7. The CDR3 numbers 14 residues from cysteine through phenylalanine. Left in the record is the CDR3 DNA by itself, 42 bases read in frame from the first base. The germline V gene (reference sequence) sets CDR1 to MNHEY and CDR2 to SMNVEV. As concerns this clone: Its antigen remains unidentified. The input lacks base qualities; no much larger clone sits a single base away.

The TCR sequence derives from a female donor with multiple sclerosis, enrolled in a pregnancy study. Here the sequenced sample was CD4+ T cells from peripheral blood mononuclear cells, taken after pregnancy. Recombination linked TRBV27 to TRBJ1-2, with TRBD1 identical over 8 junction bases. Here is the DNA: TGTGCCAGCAGTTTGGCAGGGGGCGTTAGTGGCTACACCTTC. Translated, this is CASSLAGGVSGYTF.